This entry lists 26 T cell receptor beta chains sequenced from one sample in a study of blood T cell repertoires in COVID-19. The method was immunoSEQ multiplex PCR; TCRdb's version includes in-frame clones alone and lacks a portion of them. The sample holds over 130,000 clones, approximately 84% seen once. Material for sequencing was PBMCs or T cells enriched from blood (not recorded which). The source of these receptors is a woman between 45 and 65 years old with acute COVID-19.

This chain links TRBV14 with TRBJ2-1, with D maybe TRBD1 (5 bases). The CDR3 covers 12 residues. V lost 0 bases to trimming and J lost 15 bases, with 12 bases between them. Per the germline V gene, CDR1 is SGHDN and CDR2 is FVKESK. Here the CDR3 reads CASSQDRQNPFF. In DNA form, the CDR3 reads TGTGCCAGCAGCCAAGACAGACAGAACCCGTTCTTC.

Note on this clone: The sample has other DNA sequences that encode this CDR3 too. This CDR3 reads CASSLDRNTEAFF. The CDR3 DNA sequence: TGTGCCAGCAGCTTAGATAGGAACACTGAAGCTTTCTTT. V gene TRBV11-2 combines with J gene TRBJ1-1, with D uncertain. The germline gives CDR1 SGHAT, CDR2 FQNNGV. Trimming shortened V by 0 bases and J by 1 base, and 3 bases separated the two germline ends. CDR3 length equals 13 residues.

Only one count was recorded for this clone. The chain uses TRBV7-9 and TRBJ2-3, with 12 bases that match TRBD1. The CDR3 length is 17 residues. Germline CDR1 reads SEHNR; CDR2 reads FQNEAQ (reference sequence). V gave up 1 base and J gave up 2 bases; unmatched junction bases: 4. CDR3 amino acids: CASSLGGTGGNTDTQYF. Written as DNA, the CDR3 is TGTGCCAGCAGCTTAGGCGGGACAGGGGGCAACACAGATACGCAGTATTTT. Looking up the rest from reference TRBV7-9 and TRBJ2-3 gives the full variable domain: DTGVSQNPRHKITKRGQNVTFRCDPISEHNRLYWYRQTLGQGPEFLTYFQNEAQLEKSRLLSDRFSAERPKGSFSTLEIQRTEQGDSAMYLCASSLGGTGGNTDTQYFGPGTRLTVL.

This rearrangement joins TRBV6-5 to TRBJ2-3; weak D call: TRBD1 (6 bases). The CDR3 has 14 residues. CDR1 and CDR2 from the germline V gene are MNHEY and SVGAGI. V was pared by 6 bases and J by 2 bases, with 12 bases between. The CDR3 spells CASRIQGYTDTQYF. DNA for the CDR3: TGTGCCAGCAGGATACAGGGTTACACAGATACGCAGTATTTT.

This chain links TRBV7-9 with TRBJ1-5; D possibly corresponds to TRBD1 (6 bases). Trimming pared 5 bases from V and 2 bases from J, leaving 19 bases between. From germline, CDR1 is SEHNR and CDR2 FQNEAQ (reference sequence). The CDR3 is 17 amino acids. The CDR3 loop is CASSPDSLGDGNQPQHF. CDR3 in DNA: TGTGCCAGCAGCCCGGACAGTCTGGGGGATGGCAATCAGCCCCAGCATTTT.

The V call is TRBV19, the J call TRBJ1-5, with D possibly matching TRBD1 (5 bases). The CDR3 has 13 amino acids. The germline V gene has CDR1 LNHDA and CDR2 SQIVND (reference sequence). Trimming took off 4 bases at V and 3 bases at J, with 7 bases between the two ends. CDR3 sequence reads: CASSTGINQPQHF. DNA of the CDR3: TGTGCCAGTAGTACAGGGATCAATCAGCCCCAGCATTTT.

The V call is TRBV5-1, the J call TRBJ1-4, with 9 bases identical to TRBD1. V was pared by 8 bases and J by 4 bases, with 12 bases of the junction left unmatched. The CDR3 contains 16 residues. CDR1 is SGHRS and CDR2 is YFSETQ in the germline V gene. This CDR3 is CASSTTGGDHNEKLFF. The DNA of the CDR3 is TGCGCCAGTAGTACTACAGGGGGCGACCATAATGAAAAACTGTTTTTT.

The chain is built from TRBV19 and TRBJ2-7; D possibly corresponds to TRBD1 (6 bases). CDR1 LNHDA and CDR2 SQIVND come from the germline V gene (reference sequence). Trimming removed 4 bases at V and 0 bases at J, with 13 bases between. The CDR3 runs to 15 residues. CDR3 in DNA: TGTGCCAGTAGTACACTACAGGGCGGCTCCTACGAGCAGTACTTC. It translates to CASSTLQGGSYEQYF.

This clone was observed a single time. The rearrangement joins TRBV5-4 to TRBJ1-5; TRBD1 agrees at 9 bases. V was clipped by 0 bases and J by 6 bases; unmatched bases: 4. This CDR3 comprises 15 residues. CDR1 and CDR2 from the germline V gene are SGHNT and YYREEE (reference sequence). The CDR3 DNA is TGTGCCAGCAGCTTGGGGACAGGGGTTGGTCAGCCCCAGCATTTT. It yields the protein CASSLGTGVGQPQHF.

The chain couples TRBV6-1 to TRBJ2-7, with a weak D call TRBD2 (6 bases). The CDR3 is made up of 13 amino acids. Germline V CDR1 and CDR2: MNHNS, SASEGT. Trimming took 6 bases from V and 5 from J, leaving 14 bases between them. Written as DNA, the CDR3 is TGTGCCAGCAGCTCAGGACTAACGGACGAGCAGTACTTC. Translating it yields CASSSGLTDEQYF.

This chain connects TRBV29-1 to TRBJ2-7; the match to TRBD1 covers 7 bases. The ends lost 1 base at V and 7 bases at J; junction bases unmatched: 7. Germline loops: CDR1 SQVTM, CDR2 ANQGSEA. The CDR3 spans 13 residues. The CDR3 reads CSVEVGDSSEQYF. CDR3 nucleotides: TGCAGCGTTGAAGTGGGGGACAGTTCGGAGCAGTACTTC.

V is TRBV5-1 and J is TRBJ2-1, with a possible D match to TRBD2 (5 bases). From germline, CDR1 is SGHRS and CDR2 YFSETQ. V was pared by 4 bases and J by 0 bases, with 11 bases between. The CDR3 totals 15 residues. The CDR3 here is CASSARVSSYNEQFF. The CDR3 bases are TGCGCCAGCAGCGCGCGGGTGAGCTCCTACAATGAGCAGTTCTTC.

The chain has TRBV5-8 and TRBJ2-7, with 10 bases aligning to TRBD1. V was pared by 4 bases and J by 4 bases, with 11 bases of the junction left unmatched. Looked up from germline, CDR1 is SGHTS and CDR2 is YDEGEE. This CDR3 comprises 16 residues. CDR3: CASSLVPGQGRYEQYF. CDR3 nucleotide sequence: TGTGCCAGCAGCCTTGTCCCGGGACAGGGGCGATACGAGCAGTACTTC.

The chain's CDR3 is CASSLAADTQYF. In nucleotides, the CDR3 is TGTGCCAGCAGCTTAGCAGCGGATACGCAGTATTTT. The chain couples TRBV7-8 to TRBJ2-3; D not resolved. Deletions cut 0 bases from V and 6 bases from J, with 4 bases between. Germline CDR1 and CDR2: SGHVS and FQNEAQ. This CDR3 has 12 amino acids.

This clone was observed a single time. CDR3 DNA sequence: TGTGCCAGTAGTATTCTACGGAGGGTGTTTTTT. Translated, it gives CASSILRRVFF. The chain combines TRBV19 with TRBJ1-4; D ambiguous. Trimming took 3 bases from V and 15 from J, leaving 11 bases between them. Germline V gives CDR1 LNHDA, CDR2 SQIVND (reference sequence). There are 11 residues in the CDR3. The whole variable domain, remainder taken from reference TRBV19 and TRBJ1-4, is DGGITQSPKYLFRKEGQNVTLSCEQNLNHDAMYWYRQDPGQGLRLIYYSQIVNDFQKGDIAEGYSVSREKKESFPLTVTSAQKNPTAFYLCASSILRRVFFGSGTQLSVL.

The chain links TRBV7-9 to TRBJ2-2; 7 bases are a match to TRBD1. In germline, CDR1 is SEHNR, CDR2 FQNEAQ (reference sequence). V gave up 5 bases and J gave up 1 base; unmatched junction bases: 10. CDR3 length: 17 residues. CDR3 in DNA: TGTGCCAGCAGCCCGACCCGTTGGACAGGGAACACCGGGGAGCTGTTTTTT. Translation: CASSPTRWTGNTGELFF.

This clone was detected a few times. In DNA, the CDR3 is TGTGCCAGTAGTATCCCAGGGCGGAACACTGAAGCTTTCTTT. Its translation: CASSIPGRNTEAFF. The chain couples TRBV19 to TRBJ1-1; perhaps TRBD1 as D (5 bases). The CDR3 has 14 residues. The V end was cut by 3 bases, the J end by 1 base, with 9 bases between. Germline CDR1 and CDR2: LNHDA and SQIVND (reference sequence).

The table lists this clone with a count of one. V and J are TRBV7-2 and TRBJ2-7; tentative D call: TRBD2 (6 bases). Germline V lookup: CDR1 SGHTA, CDR2 FQGNSA. CDR3 length: 15 residues. Trimming shortened V by 2 bases and J by 6 bases, and 17 bases separated the two germline ends. This CDR3 is CASSLSRGPLSEQYF. The CDR3 bases are TGTGCCAGCAGCTTATCGCGGGGACCTCTATCCGAGCAGTACTTC. The complete variable domain, with remaining parts taken from reference TRBV7-2 and TRBJ2-7, reads GAGVSQSPSNKVTEKGKDVELRCDPISGHTALYWYRQSLGQGLEFLIYFQGNSAPDKSGLPSDRFSAERTGGSVSTLTIQRTQQEDSAVYLCASSLSRGPLSEQYFGPGTRLTVT.

This rearrangement joins TRBV10-3 to TRBJ1-2; D may be TRBD1 (5 bases). V lost 2 bases, J lost 6 bases, and 16 bases lay in between. Germline loops: CDR1 ENHRY, CDR2 SYGVKD. This CDR3 spans 15 amino acids. The CDR3 nucleotides read TGTGCCATCAGTGAGCCCCTTCGTCGGGGGAATGGCTACACCTTC. Translation gives CAISEPLRRGNGYTF.

The chain joins TRBV29-1 to TRBJ2-1; no clear D gene. The CDR3 is 14 amino acids. Germline CDR1 SQVTM, CDR2 ANQGSEA. The germline V and J ends were trimmed by 1 base and 0 bases, with 7 bases remaining between them. The CDR3 DNA is TGCAGCGTTGAAGGGGCCAGCTCCTACAATGAGCAGTTCTTC. Protein product: CSVEGASSYNEQFF.

The chain combines TRBV28 with TRBJ1-6; maybe TRBD1 (6 bases). V lost 4 bases and J lost 6, with 19 bases in between. The CDR3 is 17 amino acids. Looked up from germline, CDR1 is MDHEN and CDR2 is SYDVKM. CDR3 nucleotides: TGTGCCAGCAGTTCACCCACTTGGGGGGGCGGTAATTCACCCCTCCACTTT. Translated, it gives CASSSPTWGGGNSPLHF.

The gene calls are TRBV27 and TRBJ2-7; TRBD2 matches 7 bases. The V segment lost 6 bases and the J segment 4 bases; nucleotides outside the gene matches: 6. CDR3 length equals 13 residues. Germline assignment: CDR1 MNHEY and CDR2 SMNVEV (reference sequence). As DNA, the CDR3 is TGTGCCAGCAGCATAGCGGGTAGTTACGAGCAGTACTTC. Protein product: CASSIAGSYEQYF.

V usage is TRBV5-1 and J usage is TRBJ1-1; tentatively, D is TRBD1 (5 bases). Per germline, CDR1 SGHRS and CDR2 YFSETQ. This CDR3 has 15 amino acids. Trimming cost V 0 bases and J 4 bases, with 13 bases left between them. CDR3 coding DNA: TGCGCCAGCAGCTTGGTCCAGGGTCTATCCACTGAAGCTTTCTTT. Its protein is CASSLVQGLSTEAFF.

The chain has TRBV9 and TRBJ2-3; 7 nucleotides agree with TRBD2. Trimming took 3 bases from V and 5 from J; bases not matched to a gene: 9. The CDR3 extends over 15 amino acids. The germline gives CDR1 SGDLS, CDR2 YYNGEE. The CDR3 loop is CASSGGGGFGDTQYF. The CDR3 DNA sequence: TGTGCCAGCAGCGGTGGGGGGGGATTTGGAGATACGCAGTATTTT.

This clone was seen only once. This sequence joins TRBV30 and TRBJ2-1; D may be TRBD2 (5 bases). V lost 4 bases and J lost 9, with 10 bases in between. Germline V gene sequence: CDR1 GTSNPN, CDR2 SVGIG (reference sequence). CDR3 size: 11 residues. The DNA of the CDR3 is TGTGCCTGGACTGGGAGCGTTGAGCAGTTCTTC. Protein sequence: CAWTGSVEQFF.

The genes are TRBV18 and TRBJ1-1; 7 positions agree with TRBD1. The CDR3 extends over 14 amino acids. The germline V gene encodes CDR1 KGHSH and CDR2 LQKENI. Trimming took 4 bases from V and 3 from J; bases not matched to a gene: 5. CDR3 coding DNA: TGTGCCAGCTCACTTCTTGACAGGGACACTGAAGCTTTCTTT. Translation gives CASSLLDRDTEAFF.